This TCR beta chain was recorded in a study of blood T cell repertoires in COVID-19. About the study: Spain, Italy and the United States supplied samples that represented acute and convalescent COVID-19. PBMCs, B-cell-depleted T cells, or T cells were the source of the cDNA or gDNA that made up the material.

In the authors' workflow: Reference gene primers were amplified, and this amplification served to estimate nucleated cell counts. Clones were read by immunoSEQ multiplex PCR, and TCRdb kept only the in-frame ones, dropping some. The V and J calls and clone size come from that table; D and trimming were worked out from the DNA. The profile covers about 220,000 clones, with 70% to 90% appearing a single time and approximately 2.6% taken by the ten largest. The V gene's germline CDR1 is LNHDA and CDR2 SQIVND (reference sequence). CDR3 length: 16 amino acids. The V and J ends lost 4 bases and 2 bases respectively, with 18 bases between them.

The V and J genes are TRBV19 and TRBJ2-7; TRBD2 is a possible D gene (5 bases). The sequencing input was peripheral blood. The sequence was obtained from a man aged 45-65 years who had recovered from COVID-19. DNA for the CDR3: TGTGCCAGTAGTACAAGGCGGGCCGGAGTCACCTACGAGCAGTACTTC. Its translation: CASSTRRAGVTYEQYF.